The sequence of this T cell receptor beta chain was determined in a study of control samples from healthy donors and cancer patients. Germline lookup yields CDR1 MDHEN and CDR2 SYDVKM. The CDR3 is made up of 16 amino acids. Trimming took 7 bases from V and 1 from J; bases not matched to a gene: 11. Clones were sequenced by immunoSEQ multiplex PCR, and TCRdb holds only the in-frame ones, with some missing. The sample yields 15,000 to 20,000 clones, 70% to 90% seen once. The sequence was collected from an older woman with head and neck cancer. This rearrangement joins TRBV28 to TRBJ2-7; TRBD2 aligns across 9 bases. The sequencing sample was made of PBMCs. For the CDR3, the DNA is TGTGCCAGCACCGGGACTAGCCCAAAGGGATCCTACGAGCAGTACTTC. Protein: CASTGTSPKGSYEQYF.